This T cell receptor (beta chain) was recorded in a study of molecular identifiers for immune sequencing clone quantification. Study outcomes and limitations: Researchers reportedly could pick up spiked Jurkat TCR RNA from one cell mixed into about a million naive cells. Barcode sharing among identical TCR molecules could make large clones appear smaller.

Previously described methods and listed TCR primers were used for bulk TCR libraries. TCRdb used MiXCR to reprocess the PCR reads, holding one entry per CDR3 protein. The sample comprises a few hundred thousand distinct CDR3 sequences, 20% to 25% of which are singletons, and around 0.86% rests with the top ten. This clonotype was counted ten times or more. No antigen is known for it. CDR3 length: 13 amino acids. The J segment lost 7 bases and the V segment lost 4 bases, leaving 4 bases of the junction unmatched. Germline CDR1 is SGDLS and CDR2 is YYNGEE. This receptor was obtained from a human donor in good health. Some libraries in this study had Jurkat cell RNA spiked in. Sample: naive CD8+ T cells from blood, with Jurkat cell RNA spiked in. Subset defined: FACS-sorted CD8+CD4-CCR7+CD45RA+ naive T cells. This chain joins TRBV9 and TRBJ1-1; 10 bases line up with TRBD1. CDR3 in amino acids: CASSPGQGVEAFF. DNA for the CDR3: TGTGCCAGCAGCCCCGGACAGGGGGTTGAAGCTTTCTTT.